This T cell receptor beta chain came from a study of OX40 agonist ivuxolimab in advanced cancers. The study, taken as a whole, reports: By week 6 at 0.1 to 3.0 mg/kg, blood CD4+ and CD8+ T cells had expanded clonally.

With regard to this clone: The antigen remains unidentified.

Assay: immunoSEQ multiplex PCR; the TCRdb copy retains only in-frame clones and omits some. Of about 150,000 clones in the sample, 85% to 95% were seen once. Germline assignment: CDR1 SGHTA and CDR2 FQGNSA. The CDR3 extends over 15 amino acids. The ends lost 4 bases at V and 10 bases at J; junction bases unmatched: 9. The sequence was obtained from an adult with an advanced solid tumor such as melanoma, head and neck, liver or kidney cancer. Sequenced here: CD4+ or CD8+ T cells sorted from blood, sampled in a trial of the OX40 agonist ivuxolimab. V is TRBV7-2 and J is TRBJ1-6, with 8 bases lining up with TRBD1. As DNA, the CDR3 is TGTGCCAGCAGCTGGGGACAGGCGGCGGGGTCACCCCTCCACTTT. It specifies CASSWGQAAGSPLHF.